One and the same sample provided the 11 T cell receptor beta chains below, sequenced in a study of T cell responses to AZD1222 COVID-19 vaccine. Sequenced by immunoSEQ multiplex PCR; TCRdb stores in-frame clones only, minus some. In the table there are some 180,000 clones, 94% of which are singletons. Sample: peripheral blood, taken 28 days after the second AZD1222 dose. These receptors originate from an adult who received the AZD1222 COVID-19 vaccine.

The chain recombines TRBV28 with TRBJ2-7; D assignment may be TRBD1 or TRBD2 (5 bases each). There are 14 residues in the CDR3. CDR1 is MDHEN, CDR2 SYDVKM, per germline. Trimming removed 1 base at V and 3 bases at J, with 10 bases between. DNA for the CDR3: TGTGCCAGCAGTTTATCCGGGGCGGGCTACGAGCAGTACTTC. The encoded protein is CASSLSGAGYEQYF.

This chain joins TRBV2 and TRBJ1-1, with D perhaps TRBD1 (5 bases). In germline, CDR1 is SNHLY, CDR2 FYNNEI. With 1 base removed from V and 1 base from J, the gap between germline ends came to 10 bases. This CDR3 region has 15 residues. The CDR3 is CASSEVGPWNTEAFF. The CDR3, as DNA: TGTGCCAGCAGTGAAGTGGGACCCTGGAACACTGAAGCTTTCTTT.

The genes are TRBV12-3 or TRBV12-4 and TRBJ1-1; D is uncertain. The CDR3 runs to 11 residues. V gave up 6 bases and J gave up 7 bases, with 9 bases separating them. The CDR3 region is CASSRDGEAFF. In DNA form, the CDR3 reads TGTGCCAGCAGCCGAGACGGTGAAGCTTTCTTT.

The table lists this clone with a count of one. The J gene is TRBJ1-5, the V gene TRBV10-3; 7 bases line up with TRBD1. V was pared by 0 bases and J by 6 bases, with 2 bases of the junction left unmatched. The germline gives CDR1 ENHRY, CDR2 SYGVKD. The CDR3 loop spans 14 amino acids. The CDR3 DNA follows: TGTGCCATCAGTGAGTCACAGGGGATTCAGCCCCAGCATTTT. Its protein product is CAISESQGIQPQHF.

The chain carries TRBV14 and TRBJ2-7; D gene uncertain. Trimming shortened V by 2 bases and J by 5 bases, and 13 bases separated the two germline ends. CDR3 length: 14 residues. Germline V lookup: CDR1 SGHDN, CDR2 FVKESK. In DNA, the CDR3 is TGTGCCAGCAGCCAAACCTCCGTTCGGAACGAGCAGTACTTC. It specifies CASSQTSVRNEQYF.

The chain has TRBV7-9 and TRBJ1-2; D ambiguous. Looked up from germline, CDR1 is SEHNR and CDR2 is FQNEAQ (reference sequence). The CDR3 has 13 residues. Trimming left V 5 bases short and J 7 bases short, with 14 bases between. CDR3 sequence reads: CASSNSESGGYTF. The CDR3 nucleotides read TGTGCCAGCAGCAATAGTGAGTCTGGTGGCTACACCTTC.

The chain recombines TRBV2 with TRBJ2-4; D might be TRBD2 (5 bases). CDR3 length: 11 residues. Trimming removed 4 bases at V and 8 bases at J, with 6 bases between. The germline CDR1 and CDR2 sequences are SNHLY and FYNNEI. CDR3 in amino acids: CASSGEYIQYF. As DNA, the CDR3 is TGTGCCAGCAGTGGGGAGTACATTCAGTACTTC. Filled out from reference TRBV2 and TRBJ2-4, the complete variable domain reads EPEVTQTPSHQVTQMGQEVILRCVPISNHLYFYWYRQILGQKVEFLVSFYNNEISEKSEIFDDQFSVERPDGSNFTLKIRSTKLEDSAMYFCASSGEYIQYFGAGTRLSVL.

This chain links TRBV5-1 with TRBJ1-2; 10 bases line up with TRBD1. CDR3 length: 14 amino acids. Germline V CDR1 and CDR2: SGHRS, YFSETQ. J was trimmed by 6 bases and V by 3 bases; bases with no gene match: 5. The CDR3 nucleotides read TGCGCCAGCAGCTGGACAGGGGGTTCTGATGGCTACACCTTC. Translating it yields CASSWTGGSDGYTF. The entire variable domain, with the rest obtained from reference TRBV5-1 and TRBJ1-2, is as follows: KAGVTQTPRYLIKTRGQQVTLSCSPISGHRSVSWYQQTPGQGLQFLFEYFSETQRNKGNFPGRFSGRQFSNSRSEMNVSTLELGDSALYLCASSWTGGSDGYTFGSGTRLTVV.

The CDR3 spells CAISGDYEQYF. CDR3 DNA sequence: TGTGCCATCAGTGGAGACTACGAGCAGTACTTC. The V call is TRBV10-3, the J call TRBJ2-7, with unresolved D. The CDR3 runs 11 residues. CDR1 ENHRY and CDR2 SYGVKD come from the germline V gene. V lost 4 bases and J lost 3, with 4 bases in between.

This clone was seen once. This chain connects TRBV10-3 to TRBJ2-7; possible D gene TRBD2, 5 bases. Germline V gene sequence: CDR1 ENHRY, CDR2 SYGVKD. V lost 8 bases and J 6 bases, leaving 8 bases between the germline ends. This CDR3 contains 10 residues. CDR3 region: CAIGGPEQYF. As DNA, the CDR3 is TGTGCCATCGGCGGGCCCGAGCAGTACTTC.

This chain's CDR3 is CASSKAGGVYGYTF. CDR3 nucleotide sequence: TGTGCCAGCAGCAAGGCAGGGGGGGTCTATGGCTACACCTTC. The rearrangement uses TRBV21-1 and TRBJ1-2. TRBV21-1 represents a pseudogene. The CDR3 has 14 amino acids.